The 18 T cell receptor beta chains listed next were all sequenced from one sample in a study of shared clonotypes between healthy human individuals (dated by TCRdb to 2018 to 2020). Receptor amplification or capture employed the immunoSEQ multiplex PCR assay. TCRdb retrieved this table from immuneACCESS and kept in-frame rearrangements only. Not all clones are present; in checked studies, unresolved V genes account for under half, and no reason is known for the remainder. The sample has 2.3 million or so clones on record, just over 90% of them singletons. The ten largest clones add up to approximately 0.4% of the sample. Input material: naive CD4+ T cells from PBMCs. Taken with the paper, the label for cell subset or site translates to: CD45RA+ positively selected. These receptors came from a man aged 18 to 30 in good health. Some clones in this sample may be carry-over from other donors' samples.

The chain is built from TRBV5-4 and TRBJ2-1, with 10 nucleotides matching TRBD2. The CDR3 contains 17 residues. V lost 0 bases and J lost 3; bases outside the gene matches: 6. Germline V lookup: CDR1 SGHNT, CDR2 YYREEE (reference sequence). The CDR3 nucleotides read TGTGCCAGCAGCTTGGTTTCCCGGACTAGCGGCTACAATGAGCAGTTCTTC. Its translation: CASSLVSRTSGYNEQFF.

This chain joins TRBV5-4 and TRBJ2-3, with D possibly matching TRBD2 (5 bases). With 4 bases removed from V and 2 bases from J, the gap between germline ends came to 20 bases. Germline V gives CDR1 SGHNT, CDR2 YYREEE (reference sequence). The CDR3 has 17 amino acids. CDR3 sequence: CASSPAGSGLYTDTQYF. Written as DNA, the CDR3 is TGTGCCAGCAGCCCGGCCGGGTCCGGACTTTACACAGATACGCAGTATTTT.

This rearrangement joins TRBV5-1 to TRBJ2-5; no reliable D call. The V end lost 2 bases, the J end lost 7 bases, and 6 bases lay between the germline ends. Germline assignment: CDR1 SGHRS and CDR2 YFSETQ. The CDR3 extends over 11 amino acids. The CDR3 here is CASSLSGTQYF. CDR3 sequence (DNA): TGCGCCAGCAGCTTATCCGGGACCCAGTACTTC.

CDR3: CASSLAKVRGGAYEQYF. The CDR3 nucleotides read TGTGCCAGCAGCTTGGCTAAGGTCAGGGGTGGGGCCTACGAGCAGTACTTC. The gene calls are TRBV5-4 and TRBJ2-7; TRBD1 is a possible D gene (6 bases). In germline, CDR1 is SGHNT, CDR2 YYREEE (reference sequence). CDR3 length: 17 residues. V lost 0 bases, J lost 2 bases, and 18 bases lay in between.

A word on this clone: The conserved final phenylalanine or tryptophan is absent from the CDR3, which likely points to a read error. The chain employs TRBV25-1 and TRBJ1-1; TRBD1 matches at 9 bases. CDR1 and CDR2 (germline): MGHDK, SYGVNS. The CDR3 extends over 15 amino acids. The trim removed 5 bases at V and 3 bases at J, leaving 7 bases unmatched. Here the CDR3 reads CASSNTGQGDTEAFL. The CDR3 nucleotides are TGTGCCAGCAGTAATACGGGACAGGGAGACACTGAAGCTTTCCTT.

V gene TRBV4-1 combines with J gene TRBJ2-2; TRBD2 aligns across 14 bases. The CDR3 spans 17 residues. CDR1 is MGHRA and CDR2 is YSYEKL in the germline V gene. V lost 4 bases to trimming and J lost 4 bases; unmatched junction nucleotides: 5. The CDR3 sequence: CASSLGLAGVVTGELFF. The CDR3, as DNA: TGCGCCAGCAGCCTGGGACTAGCGGGAGTCGTCACCGGGGAGCTGTTTTTT.

The chain has TRBV5-4 and TRBJ2-5; D is tentatively TRBD1 or TRBD2 (6 bases each). Trimming took off 0 bases at V and 2 bases at J, with 11 bases between the two ends. The V gene's germline CDR1 is SGHNT and CDR2 YYREEE (reference sequence). The length of the CDR3 is 15 residues. CDR3 in DNA: TGTGCCAGCAGCTTGGGGGGGGCCCTTCAAGAGACCCAGTACTTC. Residues: CASSLGGALQETQYF.

The gene calls are TRBV28 and TRBJ1-2, with D possibly matching TRBD1 (5 bases). Trimming took off 5 bases at V and 1 base at J, with 11 bases between the two ends. The length of the CDR3 is 14 residues. CDR1 is MDHEN and CDR2 is SYDVKM in the germline V gene. CDR3 bases: TGTGCCAGCAGTCGAGTACAGGTTAACTATGGCTACACCTTC. It translates to CASSRVQVNYGYTF.

The chain links TRBV7-7 to TRBJ2-1; D is unclear. CDR1 is SSHAT and CDR2 is FNYEAQ in the germline V gene (reference sequence). Deletions cut 0 bases from V and 4 bases from J, with 13 bases between. The CDR3 spans 16 residues. For the CDR3, the DNA is TGTGCCAGCAGCTTAGCGCGAAAGGTGCCGTACAATGAGCAGTTCTTC. As protein: CASSLARKVPYNEQFF.

The chain has TRBV18 and TRBJ1-1; 7 nucleotides align to TRBD1. The CDR3 has 15 amino acids. Germline V gene sequence: CDR1 KGHSH, CDR2 LQKENI. After removal of 4 bases from V and 1 base from J, the junction contained 6 bases not matched to a gene. The CDR3 nucleotides are TGTGCCAGCTCACGTACGACAGGGCGGAACACTGAAGCTTTCTTT. Its translation is CASSRTTGRNTEAFF.

Details on this clone: Other DNA sequences in this sample translate to the same CDR3. V and J are TRBV28 and TRBJ2-1, with unresolved D. The V end was cut by 6 bases, the J end by 1 base, with 10 bases between. This CDR3 is 14 amino acids long. Germline V CDR1 and CDR2: MDHEN, SYDVKM. The CDR3: CASSLLGSYNEQFF. CDR3 bases: TGTGCCAGCAGCCTCCTAGGGTCCTACAATGAGCAGTTCTTC.

The V call is TRBV19, the J call TRBJ1-4, with D perhaps TRBD1 (6 bases). In germline, CDR1 is LNHDA, CDR2 SQIVND (reference sequence). This CDR3 has 14 residues. Between the trimmed V and J ends, which lost 7 bases and 8 bases, there was a span of 17 bases. CDR3 nucleotides: TGTGCCAGTACCACCGGGACACTGGGGGAAAAACTGTTTTTT. This gives the protein CASTTGTLGEKLFF. The whole variable domain, filled in from reference TRBV19 and TRBJ1-4, reads DGGITQSPKYLFRKEGQNVTLSCEQNLNHDAMYWYRQDPGQGLRLIYYSQIVNDFQKGDIAEGYSVSREKKESFPLTVTSAQKNPTAFYLCASTTGTLGEKLFFGSGTQLSVL.

The V gene is TRBV10-1, the J gene TRBJ2-5; weak D call: TRBD2 (6 bases). Looked up from germline, CDR1 is WNHNN and CDR2 is SYGVQD (reference sequence). The CDR3 contains 15 residues. Trimming stripped 2 bases from V and 4 bases from J, with 14 bases between. CDR3 DNA sequence: TGCGCCAGCAGTGAGGGTTCACTAGCCGGAGAGACCCAGTACTTC. Protein: CASSEGSLAGETQYF.

V is TRBV30 and J is TRBJ1-2, with 11 positions matching TRBD1. Germline CDR1 and CDR2: GTSNPN and SVGIG (reference sequence). Trimming took 3 bases from V and 6 from J; bases not matched to a gene: 6. The CDR3 covers 14 residues. CDR3 nucleotide sequence: TGTGCCTGGAGCCCGGACAGGGGGCTGCATGGCTACACCTTC. Protein product: CAWSPDRGLHGYTF.

The V and J genes are TRBV29-1 and TRBJ1-1; 8 nucleotides line up with TRBD1. CDR3 length: 13 residues. Germline V gives CDR1 SQVTM, CDR2 ANQGSEA. Trimming took 5 bases from V and 4 from J; bases not matched to a gene: 6. The CDR3, as DNA: TGCAGCGTTACTGACAGGGGCATCACTGAAGCTTTCTTT. It encodes CSVTDRGITEAFF.

Here the CDR3 reads CASSEGGGLYEQYF. The CDR3 coding sequence is TGTGCCAGCAGTGAGGGGGGAGGGCTATACGAGCAGTACTTC. This rearrangement joins TRBV6-1 to TRBJ2-7, with 7 bases that match TRBD2. The CDR3 is made up of 14 amino acids. Unmatched junction bases numbered 6, after V lost 3 bases and J lost 4 bases. Per the germline V gene, CDR1 is MNHNS and CDR2 is SASEGT.

A remark on this clone: Within the sample, other DNA sequences also encode this same CDR3. The chain links TRBV28 to TRBJ2-7, with D uncertain. V shed 5 bases and J shed 1 base, with 3 bases lying between them. This CDR3 has 11 amino acids. Germline CDR1 and CDR2: MDHEN and SYDVKM. CDR3 coding DNA: TGTGCCAGCAGTGGGTCCTACGAGCAGTACTTC. Translating gives CASSGSYEQYF.

This chain links TRBV6-5 with TRBJ1-3, with D hard to call. V was pared by 6 bases and J by 0 bases, with 9 bases between. In germline, CDR1 is MNHEY, CDR2 SVGAGI. CDR3 size: 14 residues. The CDR3 DNA follows: TGTGCCAGCAGGACACCGAGCTCTGGAAACACCATATATTTT. It is translated as CASRTPSSGNTIYF.